This TCR beta chain was captured by sequencing in a study of T cells in narcolepsy. The assay was immunoSEQ multiplex PCR, and TCRdb's table has in-frame clones only and misses some. The sample records fewer than 35,000 clones, 78% being singletons. Germline lookup yields CDR1 SNHLY and CDR2 FYNNEI. The CDR3 spans 14 residues. V was cut by 4 bases and J by 4 bases, with 13 bases left in between. Sequencing was done on a sample of CD45RA- memory CD4+ T cells from PBMCs. The source of this sequence is a human donor with narcolepsy. The chain couples TRBV2 to TRBJ2-5; D assignment may be TRBD1 or TRBD2 (5 bases each). CDR3 in amino acids: CASSVWDVGETQYF. Here the CDR3 DNA reads TGTGCCAGCAGTGTCTGGGACGTCGGAGAGACCCAGTACTTC.